The rows below give T cell receptor beta chains drawn from one sample of a study of blood T cell repertoires in COVID-19. TCRdb's copy holds only in-frame clones and misses some; the assay was immunoSEQ multiplex PCR. The sample yields about 210,000 clones, 92% seen once. The sequenced sample consisted of peripheral blood. Source of these receptors: a man aged 30 to 45 with acute or convalescent COVID-19. Each CDR3 is given with its conserved first and last residue. The D gene is left open where the match is weak. Rows give clone size only sometimes, using once, few, many, or a class for an expanded clone.

>TRBD1|TRBV19|-|TRBJ2-7
CASRDRSSTYEQYF
TGTGCCAGCCGGGACAGGTCTTCGACCTACGAGCAGTACTTC
>TRBD1|TRBV29-1|-|TRBJ1-3
CSVQGARGNTIYF
TGCAGCGTCCAGGGGGCACGGGGAAACACCATATATTTT
>-|TRBV4-1|-|TRBJ1-5
CASSRSDRGSSSGNQPQHF
-
>TRBD2|TRBV19|-|TRBJ2-5
CASRERGEETQYF
TGTGCCAGTAGGGAGCGGGGGGAAGAGACCCAGTACTTC
>-|TRBV19|-|TRBJ2-5
CASSILVRETQYF
TGTGCCAGTAGTATCTTGGTCAGAGAGACCCAGTACTTC
>-|TRBV28|-|TRBJ1-4
CASSGTGIAEKLFF
TGTGCCAGCAGTGGCACAGGGATTGCTGAAAAACTGTTTTTT
>TRBD2|TRBV4-1|few|TRBJ2-3
CASSQEVAGGTDTQYF
TGCGCCAGCAGCCAAGAGGTAGCGGGGGGCACAGATACGCAGTATTTT
>TRBD1|TRBV29-1|-|TRBJ2-1
CSVLGQGTYNEQFF
TGCAGCGTTCTTGGACAGGGAACCTACAATGAGCAGTTCTTC
>-|TRBV3-1/TRBV3-2|-|TRBJ2-5
CASSQEGEQETQYF
TGTGCCAGCAGCCAAGAGGGAGAACAAGAGACCCAGTACTTC
>-|TRBV6-5|-|TRBJ1-2
CASSYDYPNYGYTF
TGTGCCAGCAGTTACGACTACCCTAACTATGGCTACACCTTC
>TRBD2|TRBV10-3|-|TRBJ2-7
CAISGIAGGPDEQYF
TGTGCCATCAGTGGAATAGCGGGGGGGCCGGATGAGCAGTACTTC
>TRBD1|TRBV4-1|-|TRBJ2-3
CASSQISTGGTDTQYF
TGCGCCAGCAGCCAAATTTCGACAGGGGGCACAGATACGCAGTATTTT
>-|TRBV2|-|TRBJ1-5
CASRPRDFSNQPQHF
TGTGCCAGCAGACCCAGGGACTTTAGCAATCAGCCCCAGCATTTT
>TRBD2|TRBV3-1/TRBV3-2|-|TRBJ2-7
CASSRVSGGTAYEQYF
TGTGCCAGCAGCCGGGTTAGCGGGGGGACAGCCTACGAGCAGTACTTC
>TRBD2|TRBV19|-|TRBJ2-5
CASSISASGGDQYF
TGTGCCAGTAGTATTAGCGCTAGCGGGGGGGACCAGTACTTC
>-|TRBV27|-|TRBJ1-4
CASRSQGATNEKLFF
TGTGCCAGCAGGTCACAAGGAGCAACTAATGAAAAACTGTTTTTT
>-|TRBV24-1|-|TRBJ2-5
CATSDPKVGSGSETQYF
TGTGCCACCAGTGATCCAAAAGTTGGTAGCGGCTCGGAGACCCAGTACTTC
>-|TRBV18|-|TRBJ2-5
CASSLTLEETQYF
TGTGCCAGCTCACTTACGCTGGAGGAGACCCAGTACTTC
>TRBD1|TRBV28|-|TRBJ1-2
CASSQQGYGYTF
TGTGCCAGCAGCCAACAGGGGTATGGCTACACCTTC
>TRBD2|TRBV19|-|TRBJ2-3
CASSKLAGLIDTQYF
TGTGCCAGTAGTAAACTAGCGGGCCTTATTGATACGCAGTATTTT
>TRBD1|TRBV5-1|once|TRBJ2-1
CASSIDRGSYNEQFF
TGCGCCAGCAGCATCGACAGGGGCTCCTACAATGAGCAGTTCTTC
>-|TRBV30|-|TRBJ1-5
CAGGVFQPQHF
TGTGCCGGAGGGGTTTTTCAGCCCCAGCATTTT
>TRBD2|TRBV3-1/TRBV3-2|once|TRBJ2-5
CASSQVIAGGPQYF
TGTGCCAGCAGCCAAGTGATAGCGGGGGGCCCGCAGTACTTC
>TRBD2|TRBV5-1|-|TRBJ2-2
CASSPGTSGGVIAGELFF
TGCGCCAGCAGCCCCGGGACTAGCGGGGGGGTTATCGCCGGGGAGCTGTTTTTT
>TRBD2|TRBV29-1|-|TRBJ2-1
CSVEGSGRGYNEQFF
TGCAGCGTTGAAGGAAGCGGGCGGGGGTACAATGAGCAGTTCTTC
>-|TRBV7-3|-|TRBJ2-2
CASSRSAGPTGELFF
TGTGCCAGCAGCCGGTCGGCGGGGCCAACCGGGGAGCTGTTTTTT
>-|TRBV6-6|once|TRBJ1-2
CASSSLTEITYGYTF
TGTGCCAGCAGTTCCCTCACGGAGATAACCTATGGCTACACCTTC
>-|TRBV20-1|-|TRBJ2-3
CSASSGFGQYF
TGCAGTGCTAGTTCCGGTTTCGGGCAGTATTTT
>TRBD1|TRBV10-3|-|TRBJ1-1
CAISSTRTGPNTEAFF
TGTGCCATCAGTTCCACTAGGACAGGGCCAAACACTGAAGCTTTCTTT
>TRBD2|TRBV11-2|-|TRBJ2-7
CASSSTRGGAGRTYEQYF
TGTGCCAGCAGCTCGACCCGGGGGGGAGCGGGGAGAACCTACGAGCAGTACTTC
>-|TRBV29-1|-|TRBJ1-4
CSVSELGGEKLFF
TGCAGCGTTTCGGAGCTAGGTGGGGAAAAACTGTTTTTT
>-|TRBV7-8|-|TRBJ1-1
CASSPKIRGDGEF
TGTGCCAGCAGTCCAAAAATCCGGGGGGACGGGGAATTT
>TRBD1|TRBV28|-|TRBJ2-4
CASSSVDRASIQYF
TGTGCCAGCAGTTCGGTAGACAGGGCTAGCATTCAGTACTTC
>-|TRBV28|-|TRBJ1-2
CASTASTGAHYGYTF
TGTGCCAGCACAGCCTCTACTGGGGCCCACTATGGCTACACCTTC
>-|TRBV19|-|TRBJ2-3
CASSIAIGGDTQYF
TGTGCCAGTAGTATAGCCATAGGAGGGGATACGCAGTATTTT
>-|TRBV5-4|-|TRBJ2-5
CASSSQTGAHETQYF
TGTGCCAGCAGCTCCCAGACAGGTGCTCACGAGACCCAGTACTTC
>TRBD1|TRBV27|-|TRBJ1-5
CASSNRGKQPQHF
TGTGCCAGCAGTAACAGGGGTAAGCAGCCCCAGCATTTT
>-|TRBV28|-|TRBJ1-2
CASSFRGANYGYTF
TGTGCCAGCAGTTTCCGGGGGGCTAACTATGGCTACACCTTC
>TRBD1|TRBV7-9|once|TRBJ2-7
CASSHRTGERYEQYF
TGTGCCAGCAGCCACAGGACAGGGGAGAGGTACGAGCAGTACTTC
>-|TRBV18|-|TRBJ1-3
CASSPAGSGNTIYF
TGTGCCAGCTCACCAGCGGGGTCTGGAAACACCATATATTTT
>-|TRBV6-5|once|TRBJ2-7
CASSYSRNSYEQYF
TGTGCCAGCAGTTACTCGAGGAACTCCTACGAGCAGTACTTC
>-|TRBV5-4|once|TRBJ1-4
CASSSPGQATNEKLFF
TGTGCCAGCAGCTCCCCTGGTCAGGCAACTAATGAAAAACTGTTTTTT
>-|TRBV6-6|-|TRBJ2-7
CASSRNRDWYEQYF
TGTGCCAGCAGCCGAAACAGGGATTGGTACGAGCAGTACTTC
>-|TRBV11-2|once|TRBJ2-1
CASSFKYGAGGWYEQFF
TGTGCCAGCAGCTTTAAATATGGGGCAGGGGGGTGGTATGAGCAGTTCTTC
>-|TRBV3-1/TRBV3-2|-|TRBJ1-2
CASRGTGDGGYTF
TGTGCCAGCAGGGGTACGGGGGACGGTGGCTACACCTTC
>TRBD1|TRBV5-1|-|TRBJ1-2
CASSPSGQAGEGYTF
TGCGCCAGCAGCCCCTCGGGACAGGCCGGTGAGGGCTACACCTTC
>-|TRBV9|-|TRBJ2-1
CASSVGQAGNNEQFF
TGTGCCAGCAGCGTAGGACAAGCGGGCAACAATGAGCAGTTCTTC
>TRBD2|TRBV4-1|once|TRBJ2-3
CASSLVLRGGPSTDTQYF
TGCGCCAGCAGCCTAGTGTTGCGGGGGGGCCCCAGCACAGATACGCAGTATTTT
>-|TRBV28|once|TRBJ2-5
CASSLHSLQYF
TGTGCCAGCAGTTTACACTCACTCCAGTACTTC
>-|TRBV5-1|once|TRBJ2-1
CASSPRTVNEQFF
TGCGCCAGCAGCCCCAGGACAGTCAATGAGCAGTTCTTC
>TRBD2|TRBV24-1|-|TRBJ2-3
CATSVSGTSIEDTQYF
TGTGCCACCAGTGTTTCCGGGACTAGCATAGAAGATACGCAGTATTTT
>TRBD2|TRBV28|-|TRBJ2-3
CASSLTAGGRGQYF
TGTGCCAGCAGTTTAACAGCGGGGGGAAGGGGGCAGTATTTT
>TRBD2|TRBV18|-|TRBJ2-7
CASSPPGTAGGDEQYF
TGTGCCAGCTCACCACCCGGGACCGCCGGGGGGGACGAGCAGTACTTC